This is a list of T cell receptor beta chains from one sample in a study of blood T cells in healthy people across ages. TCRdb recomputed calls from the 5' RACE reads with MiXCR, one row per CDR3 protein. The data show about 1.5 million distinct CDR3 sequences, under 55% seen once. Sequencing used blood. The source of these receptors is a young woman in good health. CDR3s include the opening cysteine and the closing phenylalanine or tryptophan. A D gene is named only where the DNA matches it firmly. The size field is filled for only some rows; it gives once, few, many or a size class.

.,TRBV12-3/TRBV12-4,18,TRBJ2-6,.,TGTGCCAGCAGTTTATCGGACCTTGGGGCCTTTGGGGCCAACGTCCTGACTTTC,CASSLSDLGAFGANVLTF
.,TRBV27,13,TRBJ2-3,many,TGTGCCAGCAGTTCAACCTCCGAAGATACGCAGTATTTT,CASSSTSEDTQYF
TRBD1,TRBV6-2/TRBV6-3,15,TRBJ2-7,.,TGTGCCAGCAGTTACTCGGACAGGGGTTACTACGAGCAGTACTTC,CASSYSDRGYYEQYF
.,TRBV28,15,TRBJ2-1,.,TGTGCCAGCAGTTCCCCAACTTCAACCTACAATGAGCAGTTCTTC,CASSSPTSTYNEQFF
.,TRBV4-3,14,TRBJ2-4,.,TGCGCCAGCAGCCAAGACTACCTCGAACTACGGCAGTACTTC,CASSQDYLELRQYF
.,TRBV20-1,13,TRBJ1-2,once,TGCAGTGCTAGTGCCACAGGGCTCTATGGCTACACCTTC,CSASATGLYGYTF
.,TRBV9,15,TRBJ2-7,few,TGTGCCAGCAGCGTAGGGACCGATTATGCCTACGAGCAGTACTTC,CASSVGTDYAYEQYF
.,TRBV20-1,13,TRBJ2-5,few,TGCAGTGCAGGGACGGCGAAGGAGGAGACCCAGTACTTC,CSAGTAKEETQYF
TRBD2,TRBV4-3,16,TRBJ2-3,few,TGCGCCAGCAGCCCATATAGCGGGGGAGCCATTGATACGCAGTATTTT,CASSPYSGGAIDTQYF
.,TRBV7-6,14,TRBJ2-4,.,TGTGCCAGCAGCGGAAGGGGGACCGTAGGCATTCAGTACTTC,CASSGRGTVGIQYF
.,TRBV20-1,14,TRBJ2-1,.,TGCAGTGCTAGAAACAGGAAGGGTTCCGATGAGCAGTTCTTC,CSARNRKGSDEQFF
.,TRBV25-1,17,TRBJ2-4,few,TGTGCCAGCAGTGATTCCGGACTAACCTTAGCCAAAAACATTCAGTACTTC,CASSDSGLTLAKNIQYF
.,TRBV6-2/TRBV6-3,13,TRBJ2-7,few,TGTGCCAGCAGTGCGGGATTCGGGTACGAGCAGTACTTC,CASSAGFGYEQYF
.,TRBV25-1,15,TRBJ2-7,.,TGTGCCAGCAGTGAGCTTGGGCTAGGGCCCTACGAGCAGTACTTC,CASSELGLGPYEQYF
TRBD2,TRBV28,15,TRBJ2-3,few,TGTGCCAGCAGTTCAACTAGCGGGAGACGAAATACGCAGTATTTT,CASSSTSGRRNTQYF
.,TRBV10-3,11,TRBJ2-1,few,TGTGCCATCAGTGAGTTAACCGGACAGTTCTTC,CAISELTGQFF
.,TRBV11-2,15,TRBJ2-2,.,TGTGCCAGCAGCCCACTAAGGGGGAGGACCGGGGAGCTGTTTTTT,CASSPLRGRTGELFF
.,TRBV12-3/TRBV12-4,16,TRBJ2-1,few,TGTGCCAGCAGTTCCCGGACACCAGGCTCCTACAATGAGCAGTTCTTC,CASSSRTPGSYNEQFF
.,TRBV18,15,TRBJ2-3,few,TGTGCCAGCTCACCACCTGGGCAGGGTTCAGATACGCAGTATTTT,CASSPPGQGSDTQYF
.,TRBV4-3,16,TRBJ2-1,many,TGCGCCAGCAGCCCAACCTTAGCCGCGGCTTACAATGAGCAGTTCTTC,CASSPTLAAAYNEQFF
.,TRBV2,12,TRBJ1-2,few,TGTGCCAGCGGCGGGGGGGCCCTTGGCTACACCTTC,CASGGGALGYTF
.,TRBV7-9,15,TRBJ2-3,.,TGTGCCAGCAGCGGAATAACGGGGAGCACAGATACGCAGTATTTT,CASSGITGSTDTQYF
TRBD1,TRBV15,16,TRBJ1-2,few,TGTGCCACCAGCAGAACCATGGGACAGGGAAACTATGGCTACACCTTC,CATSRTMGQGNYGYTF
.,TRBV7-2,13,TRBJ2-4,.,TGTGCCAGCAGCGGCAGACAAGGGGACATTCAGTACTTC,CASSGRQGDIQYF
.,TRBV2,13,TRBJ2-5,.,TGTGCCAGCCAGACCCGTGACAGGGAGACCCAGTACTTC,CASQTRDRETQYF
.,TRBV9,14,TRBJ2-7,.,TGTGCCAACAGTCCGGGAAGAGTAGGGTACGAGCAGTACTTC,CANSPGRVGYEQYF
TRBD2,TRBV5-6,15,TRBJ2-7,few,TGTGCCAGCAGCCCCCCGGGACTACCCACCTACGAGCAGTACTTC,CASSPPGLPTYEQYF
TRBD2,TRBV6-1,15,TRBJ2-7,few,TGTGCCAGCACCCGGGGACTAGCGGGTTCCTACGAGCAGTACTTC,CASTRGLAGSYEQYF
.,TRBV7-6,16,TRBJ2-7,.,TGTGCCAGCAGCTCAATCCGTGATAGGACCCCCTCCGAGCAGTACTTC,CASSSIRDRTPSEQYF
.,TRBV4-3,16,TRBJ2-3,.,TGCGCCAGCAGCCAAGATACCGGCAGTAACACAGATACGCAGTATTTT,CASSQDTGSNTDTQYF
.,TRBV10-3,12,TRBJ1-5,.,TGTGCCAGTACTCCAGGGGATCAGCCCCAGCATTTT,CASTPGDQPQHF
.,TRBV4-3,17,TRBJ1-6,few,TGCGCCAGCAGCCAAGAGACCCGGGTCGACTATAATTCACCCCTCCACTTT,CASSQETRVDYNSPLHF
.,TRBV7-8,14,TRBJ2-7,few,TGTGCCAGCAGCTTATTGGTAGATTTCTACGAGCAGTACTTC,CASSLLVDFYEQYF
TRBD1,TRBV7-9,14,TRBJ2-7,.,TGTGCCAGCAGCGTCCGGGACAGGAACTACGAGCAGTACTTC,CASSVRDRNYEQYF
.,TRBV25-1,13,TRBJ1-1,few,TGTGCCAGCCGGGAGGTAGTGAACACTGAAGCTTTCTTT,CASREVVNTEAFF
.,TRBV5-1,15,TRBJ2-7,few,TGCGCCAGCAGCTTGGAGTGGGGCAGTGGCTACGAGCAGTACTTC,CASSLEWGSGYEQYF
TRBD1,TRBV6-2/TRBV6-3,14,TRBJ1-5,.,TGTGCCAGCAGAAGGACAGGGAACAATCAGCCCCAGCATTTT,CASRRTGNNQPQHF
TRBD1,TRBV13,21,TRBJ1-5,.,TGTGCCAGCAGCCGAGACATGTTCGGGCGTGGGACAGGGATTCCCTATCAGCCCCAGCATTTT,CASSRDMFGRGTGIPYQPQHF
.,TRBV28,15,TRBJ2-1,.,TGTTCCAGCAGTTTCATAGCGGCATCCTACAATGAGCAGTTCTTC,CSSSFIAASYNEQFF
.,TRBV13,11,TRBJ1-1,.,TGTGCCAGCAGCTTAAGGGAGGCAGCTTTCTTT,CASSLREAAFF
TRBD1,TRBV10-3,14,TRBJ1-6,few,TGTGCCATCAGAAGGGACAGTGCCAATTCACCCCTCCACTTT,CAIRRDSANSPLHF
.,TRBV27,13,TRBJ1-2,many,TGTGCCAGCAGTTTACAGGGGTACTATGGCTACACCTTC,CASSLQGYYGYTF
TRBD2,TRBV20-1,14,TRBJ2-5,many,TGCAGTGCTAGGCTAGCGGGGGGAAGAGAGACCCAGTACTTC,CSARLAGGRETQYF
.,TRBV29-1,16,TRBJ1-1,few,TGCAGCGTTGAAGTCCCGGGGGCTTGGGGAGGCTATGAAGCTTTCTTT,CSVEVPGAWGGYEAFF
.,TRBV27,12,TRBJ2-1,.,TGTGCCAGCGGAACGGGCAGAAATGAGCAGTTCTTC,CASGTGRNEQFF
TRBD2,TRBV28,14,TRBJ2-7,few,TGTGCCAGCAGGGACTGGACTAGCGGGTACGAGCAGTACTTC,CASRDWTSGYEQYF
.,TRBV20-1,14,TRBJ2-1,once,TGCAGTGCTTCCTCCGGGACGCTGTACCATGAGCAGTTCTTC,CSASSGTLYHEQFF
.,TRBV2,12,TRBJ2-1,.,TGTGCCAGCAGTGGACAGAGCAATGAGCAGTTCTTC,CASSGQSNEQFF
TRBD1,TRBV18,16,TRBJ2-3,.,TGTGCCAGCTCAGCGACAGGGGGCAGTGTCACAGATACGCAGTATTTT,CASSATGGSVTDTQYF
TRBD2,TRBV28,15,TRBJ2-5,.,TGTGCCAGCAGTTTACCTGGGACTACCCAAGAGACCCAGTACTTC,CASSLPGTTQETQYF
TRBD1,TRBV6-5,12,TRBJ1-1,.,TGTGCCAGCAGCTCGAACAGGGGTAAAGCTTTCTTT,CASSSNRGKAFF